This T cell receptor (beta chain) comes out of a study of cytomegalovirus exposure and HLA in healthy donors. Notes on the study in general: For cytomegalovirus status, the classifier reportedly gave diagnoses with high specificity and sensitivity. In an earlier analysis, most TCR beta V segments were productive about 87% or about 30% of the time.

The germline CDR1 and CDR2 sequences are MGHRA and YSYEKL. V lost 0 bases to trimming and J lost 10 bases; unmatched junction nucleotides: 11. The length of the CDR3 is 15 residues. Concerning this clone: The antigen remains undetermined.

Researchers ran the PCR with 60 Vbeta and 13 Jbeta primers. Sequencing was performed with immunoSEQ multiplex PCR; in TCRdb, only in-frame clones are kept and a portion is missing. The top ten clones hold 1.7% of a sample with about 130,000 clones, approximately 85% of them seen once. This chain joins TRBV4-1 and TRBJ2-7; 8 positions agree with TRBD1. This clonotype originated in a boy aged 10-17 years in good health and CMV-seronegative. The sequenced sample consisted of PBMCs. The CDR3 here is CASSQDGQGAFGQYF. DNA of the CDR3: TGCGCCAGCAGCCAAGACGGCCAGGGGGCGTTCGGACAGTACTTC.